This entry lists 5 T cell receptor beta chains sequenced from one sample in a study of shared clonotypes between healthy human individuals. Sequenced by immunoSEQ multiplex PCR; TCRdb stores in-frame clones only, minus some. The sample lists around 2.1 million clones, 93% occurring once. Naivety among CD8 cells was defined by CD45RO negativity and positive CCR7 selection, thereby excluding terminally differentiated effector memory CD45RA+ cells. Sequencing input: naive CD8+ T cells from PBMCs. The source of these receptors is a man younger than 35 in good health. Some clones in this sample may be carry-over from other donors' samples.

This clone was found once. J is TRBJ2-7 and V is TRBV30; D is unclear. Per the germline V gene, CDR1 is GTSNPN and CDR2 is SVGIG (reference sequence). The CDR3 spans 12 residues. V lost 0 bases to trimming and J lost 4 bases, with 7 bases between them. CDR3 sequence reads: CAWSVNGYEQYF. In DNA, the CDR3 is TGTGCCTGGAGTGTCAATGGGTACGAGCAGTACTTC.

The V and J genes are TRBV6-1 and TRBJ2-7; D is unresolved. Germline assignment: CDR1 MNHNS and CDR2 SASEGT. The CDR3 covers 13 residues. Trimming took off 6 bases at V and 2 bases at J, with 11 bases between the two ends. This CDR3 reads CASSPRSPYEQYF. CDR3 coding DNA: TGTGCCAGCAGCCCGAGGTCCCCCTACGAGCAGTACTTC.

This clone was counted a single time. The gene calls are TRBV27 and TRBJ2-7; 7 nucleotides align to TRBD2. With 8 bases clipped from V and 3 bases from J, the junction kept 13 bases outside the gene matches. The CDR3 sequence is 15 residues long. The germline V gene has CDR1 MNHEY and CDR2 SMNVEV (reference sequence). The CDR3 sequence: CASQNRAGPLYEQYF. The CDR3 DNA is TGTGCCAGCCAGAACAGAGCGGGACCTCTCTACGAGCAGTACTTC.

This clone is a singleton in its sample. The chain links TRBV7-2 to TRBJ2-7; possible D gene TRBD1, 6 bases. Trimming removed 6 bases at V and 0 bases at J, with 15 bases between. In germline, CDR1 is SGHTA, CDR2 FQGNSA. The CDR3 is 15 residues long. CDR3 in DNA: TGTGCCAGCAGATCCCGGGACATTGGCTCCTACGAGCAGTACTTC. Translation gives CASRSRDIGSYEQYF.

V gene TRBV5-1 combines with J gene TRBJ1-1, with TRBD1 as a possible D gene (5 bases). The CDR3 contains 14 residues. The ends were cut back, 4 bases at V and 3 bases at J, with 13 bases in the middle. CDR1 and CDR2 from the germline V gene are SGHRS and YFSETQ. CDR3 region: CASSPGGEDTEAFF. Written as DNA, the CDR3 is TGCGCCAGCAGCCCGGGGGGTGAGGACACTGAAGCTTTCTTT.